These 30 T cell receptor beta chains were sequenced from one sample in a study of T-cell reconstitution after alpha-beta-depleted transplantation in children. Unique molecular identifiers were used in preparing the TCRbeta library. Using its own MiXCR run on the PCR reads, TCRdb lists one record per CDR3 protein. The sample records approximately 590,000 distinct CDR3 sequences, 10% to 13% being singletons. This material consisted of PBMCs from the stem cell graft donor, taken from the stem cell graft. The source of these receptors is a human donor who donated a stem cell graft to a child with acute myeloid leukemia.

This clonotype was seen at least ten times. The V and J genes are TRBV5-1 and TRBJ1-3; D remains ambiguous. This CDR3 is 15 amino acids long. Germline lookup yields CDR1 SGHRS and CDR2 YFSETQ. V shed 5 bases and J shed 0 bases, with 12 bases lying between them. CDR3 residues: CASSRAGSSGNTIYF. In DNA, the CDR3 is TGCGCCAGCAGTCGCGCGGGGAGCTCTGGAAACACCATATATTTT.

The chain has TRBV11-2 and TRBJ2-7; D uncertain. Trimming removed 5 bases from V and 5 bases from J, with 13 bases in between. CDR3 length: 13 amino acids. CDR1 is SGHAT, CDR2 FQNNGV, per germline. The CDR3 spells CASSKNLQDEQYF. DNA of the CDR3: TGTGCCAGCAGCAAAAACCTCCAGGACGAGCAGTACTTC.

The table lists this clonotype with a few counts. The genes are TRBV12-3 or TRBV12-4 and TRBJ1-1, with TRBD1 matching over 7 bases. The CDR3 consists of 14 residues. The V gene end was trimmed by 5 bases and the J gene end by 4 bases; junction bases not matched to a gene: 7. The CDR3: CASSDWAGGTEAFF. CDR3 DNA: TGTGCCAGCAGTGATTGGGCAGGGGGCACTGAAGCTTTCTTT.

A few counts support this clonotype. The chain carries TRBV29-1 and TRBJ2-5; 9 bases fit TRBD2. This CDR3 spans 16 amino acids. Germline CDR1 and CDR2: SQVTM and ANQGSEA. Trimming at V came to 1 base and at J to 5 bases, leaving 11 bases not matched to a gene. CDR3 nucleotide sequence: TGCAGCGTTGAAGTTCGGCTAGCGGGACCCGGGGAGACCCAGTACTTC. Translating gives CSVEVRLAGPGETQYF.

In this sample, this clonotype turned up many times. The gene calls are TRBV11-3 and TRBJ2-1, with a tentative D call TRBD2 (6 bases). The germline V and J ends were trimmed by 5 bases and 5 bases, with 10 bases remaining between them. Germline CDR1 is SGHNT and CDR2 is YENEEA. The CDR3 is made up of 13 amino acids. CDR3 amino acids: CASSGRTNNEQFF. As DNA, the CDR3 is TGTGCCAGCAGCGGTCGGACTAACAATGAGCAGTTCTTC.

In this sample, this clonotype turned up a few times. The rearrangement links TRBV7-2 to TRBJ1-1, with no clear D. V lost 0 bases to trimming and J lost 10 bases, with 9 bases between them. Germline V gives CDR1 SGHTA, CDR2 FQGNSA. This CDR3 has 12 amino acids. This CDR3 reads CASSLASLGAFF. The CDR3 nucleotides read TGTGCCAGCAGCTTAGCTAGCCTGGGAGCTTTCTTT. Drawing the rest from reference TRBV7-2 and TRBJ1-1, the complete variable domain is GAGVSQSPSNKVTEKGKDVELRCDPISGHTALYWYRQSLGQGLEFLIYFQGNSAPDKSGLPSDRFSAERTGGSVSTLTIQRTQQEDSAVYLCASSLASLGAFFGQGTRLTVV.

This clonotype was detected ten times or more. V is TRBV5-1 and J is TRBJ2-3, with 11 bases aligning to TRBD2. The germline CDR1 and CDR2 sequences are SGHRS and YFSETQ. CDR3 length: 19 amino acids. Germline trimming cut 0 bases from V and 0 bases from J; bases unmatched to any gene: 9. CDR3 nucleotides: TGCGCCAGCAGCTTGGAGGCGACTAGCGGGACTACTAGCACAGATACGCAGTATTTT. This codes for CASSLEATSGTTSTDTQYF.

The V and J genes are TRBV7-9 and TRBJ2-7; D perhaps matches TRBD1 (6 bases). In germline, CDR1 is SEHNR, CDR2 FQNEAQ (reference sequence). Trimming cost V 0 bases and J 5 bases, with 20 bases left between them. This CDR3 contains 17 residues. The CDR3 spells CASSLAGARQGKDEQYF. The CDR3 coding sequence is TGTGCCAGCAGCTTAGCGGGGGCGAGGCAGGGGAAGGACGAGCAGTACTTC.

This clonotype was seen at least ten times. The CDR3 loop reads CASEARGGGTDTQYF. The CDR3 DNA follows: TGTGCCAGCGAGGCAAGGGGAGGAGGGACAGATACGCAGTATTTT. This chain connects TRBV10-3 to TRBJ2-3; a weak D match, TRBD2 (6 bases). CDR3 length: 15 amino acids. V was trimmed by 10 bases and J by 3 bases, leaving 20 bases between them. Germline V gives CDR1 ENHRY, CDR2 SYGVKD.

The table lists this clonotype with many counts. This chain uses TRBV6-1 with TRBJ2-4; 9 nucleotides align to TRBD2. Unmatched junction bases numbered 14, after V lost 8 bases and J lost 3 bases. The CDR3 is 17 amino acids. Per the germline V gene, CDR1 is MNHNS and CDR2 is SASEGT. CDR3 region: CASGLISGRNVKNIQYF. The CDR3 coding sequence is TGTGCCAGCGGGTTAATAAGCGGGAGGAATGTCAAAAACATTCAGTACTTC.

In this sample, this clonotype turned up many times. This chain joins TRBV28 and TRBJ2-3; D is possibly TRBD2 (6 bases). Germline V gene data show CDR1 as MDHEN and CDR2 as SYDVKM. The CDR3 loop spans 14 amino acids. V dropped 5 bases and J dropped 1 base, with 10 bases sitting between them. This chain's CDR3 is CASSREWGTDTQYF. The CDR3 nucleotides are TGTGCCAGCAGTCGGGAGTGGGGCACAGATACGCAGTATTTT.

The J gene is TRBJ2-1, the V gene TRBV20-1, with 14 positions matching TRBD2. Germline values: CDR1 DFQATT, CDR2 SNEGSKA (reference sequence). The ends lost 3 bases at V and 7 bases at J; junction bases unmatched: 8. The CDR3 is 16 residues long. CDR3 bases: TGCAGTGCTAGTTCCGGACTAGCGGGAGGAGGAAATGAGCAGTTCTTC. Translation gives CSASSGLAGGGNEQFF.

This clonotype came up many times. The chain's CDR3 is CASSLGQGVSYEQYF. CDR3 sequence (DNA): TGTGCCAGCAGCTTGGGGCAAGGCGTTTCCTACGAGCAGTACTTC. The V gene is TRBV7-9, the J gene TRBJ2-7, with D possibly TRBD1 on 5 matching bases. The CDR3 runs 15 residues. From germline, CDR1 is SEHNR and CDR2 FQNEAQ (reference sequence). Trimming cost V 3 bases and J 1 base, with 13 bases left between them.

This clonotype was seen repeatedly, ten times or more. The CDR3 DNA follows: TGTGCCATCAGTGAGCCGGGCCAGCGAATTGGGGAGCTGTTTTTT. Translated: CAISEPGQRIGELFF. V is TRBV10-3 and J is TRBJ2-2; D unclear. This CDR3 region has 15 residues. Germline values: CDR1 ENHRY, CDR2 SYGVKD. V lost 2 bases, J lost 8 bases, and 15 bases lay in between.

This clonotype has at least ten counts. The CDR3, as DNA: TGCAGCGCCCCTGACAGCCTCGTTAGCACAGATACGCAGTATTTT. This gives the protein CSAPDSLVSTDTQYF. The rearrangement links TRBV29-1 to TRBJ2-3, with D maybe TRBD1 (5 bases). CDR3 size: 15 residues. V was trimmed by 7 bases and J by 0 bases, leaving 17 bases between them. CDR1 SQVTM and CDR2 ANQGSEA come from the germline V gene.

This clonotype was observed at least ten times. V gene TRBV3-1 combines with J gene TRBJ2-1; no definite D call. Germline V lookup: CDR1 LGHDT, CDR2 YNNKEL (reference sequence). V was cut by 2 bases and J by 9 bases, with 14 bases left in between. This CDR3 is built from 14 residues. Here the CDR3 reads CASSQLWPSAEQFF. CDR3 DNA: TGTGCCAGCAGCCAACTTTGGCCATCGGCTGAGCAGTTCTTC.

This chain links TRBV10-3 with TRBJ2-1; D is unclear. Between the trimmed V and J ends, which lost 5 bases and 0 bases, there was a span of 11 bases. CDR3 length: 15 residues. Germline assignment: CDR1 ENHRY and CDR2 SYGVKD. In DNA form, the CDR3 reads TGTGCCATCAGTACGGGCTCAAGCTCCTACAATGAGCAGTTCTTC. Residues: CAISTGSSSYNEQFF.

The gene calls are TRBV27 and TRBJ1-3; D is unresolved. This CDR3 comprises 15 residues. Germline V lookup: CDR1 MNHEY, CDR2 SMNVEV (reference sequence). Trimming left V 5 bases short and J 0 bases short, with 11 bases between. CDR3 region: CASSPRHNSGNTIYF. The CDR3 DNA sequence: TGTGCCAGCAGTCCCAGACACAACTCTGGAAACACCATATATTTT.

There are many counts of this clonotype. This rearrangement joins TRBV29-1 to TRBJ2-7, with TRBD1 as a possible D gene (6 bases). The CDR3 runs 14 residues. CDR1 and CDR2 (germline): SQVTM, ANQGSEA. V was cut by 1 base and J by 2 bases, with 12 bases left in between. Written as DNA, the CDR3 is TGCAGCGTTGAAGCTGTGGGGGCTACCTACGAGCAGTACTTC. It yields the protein CSVEAVGATYEQYF.

This clonotype appeared a few times. The genes are TRBV20-1 and TRBJ2-7; 7 bases align to TRBD2. V gave up 5 bases and J gave up 3 bases; unmatched junction bases: 4. Germline-derived CDR1 and CDR2 are DFQATT and SNEGSKA (reference sequence). CDR3 length: 12 amino acids. CDR3: CSAPAGIYEQYF. The CDR3 region has the DNA TGCAGTGCTCCAGCGGGAATCTACGAGCAGTACTTC.

This clonotype was observed a few times. The chain links TRBV7-3 to TRBJ2-2, with TRBD1 as a possible D gene (5 bases). Germline lookup yields CDR1 SGHTA and CDR2 FQGTGA. The CDR3 length is 16 residues. V lost 3 bases, J lost 2 bases, and 13 bases lay in between. The CDR3 region has the DNA TGTGCCAGCAGCTTGTACTCTGGGGCAAACACCGGGGAGCTGTTTTTT. Its translation: CASSLYSGANTGELFF. Together with reference TRBV7-3 and TRBJ2-2, the CDR3 gives the full variable domain: GAGVSQTPSNKVTEKGKYVELRCDPISGHTALYWYRQSLGQGPEFLIYFQGTGAADDSGLPNDRFFAVRPEGSVSTLKIQRTERGDSAVYLCASSLYSGANTGELFFGEGSRLTVL.

This clonotype was counted at least ten times. The J gene is TRBJ2-5, the V gene TRBV20-1; TRBD2 aligns across 8 bases. Trimming removed 3 bases from V and 5 bases from J; junction bases left unmatched: 8. The CDR3 has 14 residues. CDR1 DFQATT and CDR2 SNEGSKA come from the germline V gene (reference sequence). This CDR3 is CSASGSGLAETQYF. CDR3 bases: TGCAGTGCTAGTGGGTCAGGACTAGCTGAGACCCAGTACTTC.

V usage is TRBV7-8 and J usage is TRBJ2-7, with 10 bases lining up with TRBD1. With V trimmed by 5 bases and J by 2 bases, 9 bases remained unmatched. This CDR3 has 16 residues. CDR1 and CDR2 (germline): SGHVS, FQNEAQ. In nucleotides, the CDR3 is TGTGCCAGCAGCCTAACCGGGACAGGGGAGGCCTACGAGCAGTACTTC. Translation: CASSLTGTGEAYEQYF.

The genes are TRBV29-1 and TRBJ2-7; 8 bases fit TRBD2. CDR1 is SQVTM, CDR2 ANQGSEA, per germline. The CDR3 spans 13 residues. Germline trimming cut 4 bases from V and 5 bases from J; bases unmatched to any gene: 7. The CDR3 here is CSVGRGLVHEQYF. The CDR3 DNA is TGCAGCGTTGGGAGGGGACTAGTCCACGAGCAGTACTTC.

The chain combines TRBV14 with TRBJ2-2; 7 bases are shared with TRBD1. The germline gives CDR1 SGHDN, CDR2 FVKESK. The V and J ends lost 7 bases and 0 bases, in that order; junction bases with no gene match: 17. The CDR3 spans 19 residues. Here the CDR3 reads CASKRSKDRAFANTGELFF. The CDR3 DNA follows: TGTGCCAGCAAAAGAAGCAAAGACAGGGCCTTCGCGAACACCGGGGAGCTGTTTTTT.

This clonotype was recorded many times. V is TRBV3-1 and J is TRBJ2-1; 9 bases are a match to TRBD2. The length of the CDR3 is 16 residues. CDR1 LGHDT and CDR2 YNNKEL come from the germline V gene (reference sequence). V dropped 1 base and J dropped 8; count of bases not matched to a gene: 9. The CDR3: CASSQAGSGSVDEQFF. DNA of the CDR3: TGTGCCAGCAGCCAAGCAGGTAGCGGGAGCGTAGATGAGCAGTTCTTC.

This clonotype has a handful of counts. The V call is TRBV6-1, the J call TRBJ2-7; D unresolved. The CDR3 spans 13 residues. Trimming cost V 2 bases and J 6 bases, with 11 bases left between them. Germline V gene lookup returns CDR1 MNHNS and CDR2 SASEGT. In DNA form, the CDR3 reads TGTGCCAGCAGTGAACCGTTAGTTCGCGAGCAGTACTTC. This codes for CASSEPLVREQYF.

The CDR3 nucleotides read TGTGCCAGCAGTCCAGCGACTCCCCCTATAGGGGAGCTGTTTTTT. Translation gives CASSPATPPIGELFF. The J gene is TRBJ2-2, the V gene TRBV6-1; D call uncertain. With 5 bases removed from V and 8 bases from J, the gap between germline ends came to 18 bases. CDR3 length equals 15 residues. Germline V gene lookup returns CDR1 MNHNS and CDR2 SASEGT.

This clonotype was picked up many times. The chain employs TRBV13 and TRBJ2-2, with 7 bases aligning to TRBD1. The junction had 6 bases not matched to a gene; V was cut back by 10 bases and J by 1 base. CDR1 is PRHDT, CDR2 FYEKMQ, per germline (reference sequence). The CDR3 contains 14 residues. The CDR3 is CATSQGKNTGELFF. The CDR3 DNA is TGTGCCACCTCACAGGGGAAGAACACCGGGGAGCTGTTTTTT.

V and J are TRBV20-1 and TRBJ2-7; D gene unclear. The V and J ends lost 0 bases and 3 bases respectively, with 18 bases between them. The CDR3 totals 16 residues. CDR1 is DFQATT, CDR2 SNEGSKA, per germline (reference sequence). CDR3 loop: CSARDGTRISRYEQYF. CDR3 DNA: TGCAGTGCTAGAGATGGTACTCGGATATCCCGCTACGAGCAGTACTTC.